The 22 T cell receptor beta chains below come from one sample, sequenced in a study of T-cell reconstitution after alpha-beta-depleted transplantation in children. Unique molecular identifiers were built into the TCRbeta library. A single record per CDR3 protein comes from TCRdb applying MiXCR to the PCR reads. The sample contains fewer than 700,000 distinct CDR3 sequences, 10% to 15% of which appear only once. This specimen consisted of PBMCs, mostly from graft donor cells, obtained 360 days after TCRalphabeta/CD19-depleted stem cell transplant. The origin of the receptors is a male patient between 10 and 17 years old who had a stem cell transplant for acute myeloid leukemia, so the T cells may come from the graft donor.

Ten or more counts support this clonotype. The gene calls are TRBV29-1 and TRBJ2-3, with D uncertain. The CDR3 loop spans 15 amino acids. CDR1 SQVTM and CDR2 ANQGSEA come from the germline V gene. Between the trimmed V and J ends, which lost 1 base and 6 bases, there was a span of 17 bases. The chain's CDR3 is CSVEGLSPSRDTQYF. In nucleotides, the CDR3 is TGCAGCGTTGAAGGACTTTCTCCATCTCGGGATACGCAGTATTTT.

The rearrangement joins TRBV6-2 or TRBV6-3 to TRBJ2-7; D is unclear. V lost 0 bases and J lost 0, with 9 bases in between. Per germline, CDR1 MNHEY and CDR2 SVGEGT. The CDR3 spans 15 residues. CDR3 nucleotide sequence: TGTGCCAGCAGTTACTCTTCGATCAACTCCTACGAGCAGTACTTC. It specifies CASSYSSINSYEQYF.

This clonotype was recorded at least ten times. The chain recombines TRBV4-3 with TRBJ2-5, with 7 bases matching TRBD1. V shed 1 base and J 2 bases; nucleotides not matched to a gene: 7. CDR3 size: 16 residues. Germline CDR1 is LGHNA and CDR2 is YSLEER. The CDR3 nucleotides read TGCGCCAGCAGCCAAGTGGTCTACAGGGGTCAAGAGACCCAGTACTTC. It encodes CASSQVVYRGQETQYF.

The rearrangement uses TRBV12-3 or TRBV12-4 and TRBJ2-7, with a possible D match to TRBD2 (6 bases). The CDR3 covers 15 residues. Between the trimmed V and J ends, which lost 2 bases and 2 bases, there was a span of 13 bases. In DNA form, the CDR3 reads TGTGCCAGCAGTTTAAGAGGCGGGGTCCCCTACGAGCAGTACTTC. This gives the protein CASSLRGGVPYEQYF.

Ten or more counts support this clonotype. The rearrangement joins TRBV7-2 to TRBJ2-5, with TRBD2 matching 9 bases. Germline trimming cut 0 bases from V and 0 bases from J; bases unmatched to any gene: 8. There are 18 residues in the CDR3. Germline V gene sequence: CDR1 SGHTA, CDR2 FQGNSA. The CDR3, as DNA: TGTGCCAGCAGCTTAGCGCCTAGCGGGGCCCGGTACCAAGAGACCCAGTACTTC. It yields the protein CASSLAPSGARYQETQYF. Full variable domain (rest looked up from reference TRBV7-2 and TRBJ2-5): GAGVSQSPSNKVTEKGKDVELRCDPISGHTALYWYRQSLGQGLEFLIYFQGNSAPDKSGLPSDRFSAERTGGSVSTLTIQRTQQEDSAVYLCASSLAPSGARYQETQYFGPGTRLLVL.

V is TRBV15 and J is TRBJ2-2; D might be TRBD2 (5 bases). Germline V gene sequence: CDR1 LNHNV, CDR2 YYDKDF (reference sequence). The CDR3 sequence is 14 residues long. V dropped 4 bases and J dropped 3 bases, with 9 bases sitting between them. Written as DNA, the CDR3 is TGTGCCACCAGCAAAGCGGTTGACACCGGGGAGCTGTTTTTT. As protein: CATSKAVDTGELFF.

The gene calls are TRBV12-3 or TRBV12-4 and TRBJ1-5; 8 bases fit TRBD1. This CDR3 is 15 amino acids long. J lost 2 bases, V lost 3 bases, and 3 bases had no gene match. As DNA, the CDR3 is TGTGCCAGCAGTTTGCAGGGGGCAGGCAATCAGCCCCAGCATTTT. Translated: CASSLQGAGNQPQHF.

This clonotype was seen many times. CDR3 coding DNA: TGTGCCAGCAGTTTCAGTAGCGGGAGGGCGGGAAACATTCAGTACTTC. This codes for CASSFSSGRAGNIQYF. The chain recombines TRBV28 with TRBJ2-4, with 11 bases fitting TRBD2. Unmatched junction bases numbered 7, after V lost 3 bases and J lost 6 bases. Germline CDR1 reads MDHEN; CDR2 reads SYDVKM. The CDR3 sequence is 16 residues long.

There are a few counts of this clonotype. The rearrangement joins TRBV24-1 to TRBJ2-7; D could derive from TRBD1 or TRBD2 (5 bases each). V lost 4 bases to trimming and J lost 0 bases, with 9 bases between them. CDR1 is KGHDR, CDR2 SFDVKD, per germline. The CDR3 is 14 residues long. CDR3: CATSEGTVSYEQYF. The CDR3 nucleotides read TGTGCCACCAGTGAGGGGACCGTCTCCTACGAGCAGTACTTC.

A few counts support this clonotype. This chain uses TRBV20-1 with TRBJ2-1, with TRBD2 identical over 8 bases. Germline V gene lookup returns CDR1 DFQATT and CDR2 SNEGSKA (reference sequence). The CDR3 contains 17 residues. The J segment lost 4 bases and the V segment lost 0 bases, leaving 11 bases of the junction unmatched. CDR3 protein: CSAREFGAGLVYNEQFF. In DNA, the CDR3 is TGCAGTGCTAGAGAGTTCGGGGCGGGACTAGTATACAATGAGCAGTTCTTC.

This clonotype turned up a few times. The CDR3 sequence: CASSPNLAKNIQYF. In nucleotides, the CDR3 is TGTGCCAGCTCACCAAATTTAGCCAAAAACATTCAGTACTTC. The chain employs TRBV18 and TRBJ2-4; D uncertain. V was pared by 2 bases and J by 0 bases, with 5 bases between. The CDR3 covers 14 residues. Germline CDR1 reads KGHSH; CDR2 reads LQKENI.

This clonotype appeared many times. The chain combines TRBV29-1 with TRBJ2-1; 10 positions agree with TRBD1. Germline trimming cut 8 bases from V and 2 bases from J; bases unmatched to any gene: 9. Germline values: CDR1 SQVTM, CDR2 ANQGSEA. There are 15 residues in the CDR3. The chain's CDR3 is CSPSVGTGAYNEQFF. The CDR3 DNA sequence: TGCAGCCCCAGTGTGGGGACAGGGGCCTACAATGAGCAGTTCTTC.

This clonotype was seen more than once but under ten times. The V gene is TRBV20-1, the J gene TRBJ2-1; D is undetermined. V was clipped by 7 bases and J by 4 bases, with 8 bases between them. The germline V gene has CDR1 DFQATT and CDR2 SNEGSKA (reference sequence). This CDR3 region has 11 residues. CDR3 sequence: CSGGAYNEQFF. CDR3 coding DNA: TGCAGTGGTGGAGCTTACAATGAGCAGTTCTTC.

The chain joins TRBV4-3 to TRBJ2-2; a weak D match, TRBD2 (6 bases). Germline V lookup: CDR1 LGHNA, CDR2 YSLEER. CDR3 length: 13 residues. The V end was cut by 3 bases, the J end by 8 bases, with 10 bases between. The CDR3 spells CASSQGGSGELFF. In nucleotides, the CDR3 is TGCGCCAGCAGCCAGGGGGGAAGTGGGGAGCTGTTTTTT.

This clonotype was found many times. The J gene is TRBJ2-2, the V gene TRBV7-8, with 11 bases lining up with TRBD2. The CDR3 has 19 residues. Germline CDR1 and CDR2: SGHVS and FQNEAQ. J was trimmed by 1 base and V by 6 bases; bases with no gene match: 13. CDR3 sequence: CASRREIAGGPGNTGELFF. The CDR3, as DNA: TGTGCCAGCAGACGTGAAATAGCGGGAGGGCCAGGGAACACCGGGGAGCTGTTTTTT.

This clonotype appeared a few times. Here the CDR3 reads CASSRAGLAATYEQYF. The CDR3 DNA follows: TGTGCCAGCAGTCGCGCCGGACTAGCGGCGACCTACGAGCAGTACTTC. The gene calls are TRBV6-2 or TRBV6-3 and TRBJ2-7; 10 bases line up with TRBD2. The CDR3 is 16 amino acids. J was trimmed by 2 bases and V by 5 bases; bases with no gene match: 9. CDR1 MNHEY and CDR2 SVGEGT come from the germline V gene.

This clonotype occurred a few times. The V and J genes are TRBV29-1 and TRBJ2-3, with a tentative D call TRBD2 (5 bases). Germline V lookup: CDR1 SQVTM, CDR2 ANQGSEA. The length of the CDR3 is 13 residues. Trimming took off 3 bases at V and 6 bases at J, with 13 bases between the two ends. The CDR3 is CSVDRESTDTQYF. CDR3 DNA: TGCAGCGTTGATCGGGAATCGACGGATACGCAGTATTTT.

This clonotype was seen a few times. The chain combines TRBV29-1 with TRBJ2-5; either TRBD1 or TRBD2 may fit D (6 bases each). The CDR3 runs 12 residues. Germline V gene sequence: CDR1 SQVTM, CDR2 ANQGSEA. Trimming stripped 4 bases from V and 5 bases from J, with 11 bases between. In DNA, the CDR3 is TGCAGCGTTGGGGGGGCGCGGGAGACCCAGTACTTC. This encodes CSVGGARETQYF. The full variable domain, with the rest looked up from reference TRBV29-1 and TRBJ2-5, is SAVISQKPSRDICQRGTSLTIQCQVDSQVTMMFWYRQQPGQSLTLIATANQGSEATYESGFVIDKFPISRPNLTFSTLTVSNMSPEDSSIYLCSVGGARETQYFGPGTRLLVL.

This clonotype was detected only a few times. The genes are TRBV28 and TRBJ2-7; TRBD2 might be the D (5 bases). Deletions cut 6 bases from V and 6 bases from J, with 18 bases between. Germline-derived CDR1 and CDR2 are MDHEN and SYDVKM. The CDR3 is 14 amino acids. This CDR3 reads CASSVIPIAGEQYF. CDR3 coding DNA: TGTGCCAGCAGCGTCATACCGATCGCGGGCGAGCAGTACTTC.

This clonotype was seen at least ten times. J is TRBJ2-1 and V is TRBV5-1; 9 nucleotides match TRBD2. The CDR3 runs to 17 residues. From germline, CDR1 is SGHRS and CDR2 YFSETQ. J was trimmed by 2 bases and V by 0 bases; bases with no gene match: 6. The chain's CDR3 is CASSLGAGLAPYNEQFF. In nucleotides, the CDR3 is TGCGCCAGCAGCTTGGGGGCCGGACTAGCGCCCTACAATGAGCAGTTCTTC.

This clonotype occurred many times. The chain links TRBV5-1 to TRBJ2-1; D gene ambiguous. Germline V gene sequence: CDR1 SGHRS, CDR2 YFSETQ. Trimming pared 2 bases from V and 8 bases from J, leaving 17 bases between. The CDR3 is 15 residues long. The chain's CDR3 is CASSFPNERLDEQFF. In nucleotides, the CDR3 is TGCGCCAGCAGCTTTCCTAACGAGCGTCTCGATGAGCAGTTCTTC.

There are many counts of this clonotype. The chain carries TRBV10-2 and TRBJ2-7; D is ambiguous. The V end lost 7 bases, the J end lost 4 bases, and 17 bases lay between the germline ends. Germline CDR1 and CDR2: WSHSY and SAAADI. This CDR3 is built from 14 residues. CDR3 region: CASKETLPIYEQYF. CDR3 DNA sequence: TGCGCCAGCAAAGAGACTTTACCGATATACGAGCAGTACTTC.